The clone carrying this T cell receptor beta chain was seen more than once but under ten times. The CDR3 has 16 amino acids. CDR1 and CDR2 from the germline V gene are SGHRS and YFSETQ. V lost 3 bases to trimming and J lost 4 bases; unmatched junction nucleotides: 4. The sample originates from a study of blood T cell repertoires in COVID-19. Study in general: The origin of the acute and convalescent COVID-19 samples was the United States, Italy and Spain.

As handled by the study authors: Reference gene primer amplification in the assay estimated nucleated cell counts. Generated by immunoSEQ multiplex PCR, the TCRdb table keeps only in-frame clones and is missing some. V, J and clone size are taken as reported in that table, and D and trimming were inferred from the DNA itself. The data hold 160,000 or so clones, with roughly 77% observed a single time. The genes are TRBV5-1 and TRBJ2-2; 12 bases line up with TRBD1. Sequencing used peripheral blood. This receptor was obtained from a man between 65 and 85 years old with active or convalescent COVID-19. The CDR3 DNA follows: TGCGCCAGCAGCTCGGGGACAGGGGGCTTCACCGGGGAGCTGTTTTTT. This translates into CASSSGTGGFTGELFF.